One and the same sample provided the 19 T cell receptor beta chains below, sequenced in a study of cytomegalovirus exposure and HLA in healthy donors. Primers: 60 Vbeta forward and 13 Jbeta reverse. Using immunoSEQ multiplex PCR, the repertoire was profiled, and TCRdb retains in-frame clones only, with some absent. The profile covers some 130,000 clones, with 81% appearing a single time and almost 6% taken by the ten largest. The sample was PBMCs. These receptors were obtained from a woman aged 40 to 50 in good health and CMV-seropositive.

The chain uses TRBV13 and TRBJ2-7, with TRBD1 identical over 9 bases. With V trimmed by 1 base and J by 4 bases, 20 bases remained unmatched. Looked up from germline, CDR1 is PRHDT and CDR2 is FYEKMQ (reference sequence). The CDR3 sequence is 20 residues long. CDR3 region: CASSLALEFTGGAETYEQYF. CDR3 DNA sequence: TGTGCCAGCAGCTTAGCCCTAGAATTTACAGGGGGCGCGGAGACTTACGAGCAGTACTTC.

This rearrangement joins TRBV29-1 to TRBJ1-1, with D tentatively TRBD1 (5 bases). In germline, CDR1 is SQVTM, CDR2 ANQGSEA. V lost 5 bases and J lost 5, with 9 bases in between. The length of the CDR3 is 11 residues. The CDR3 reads CSVSRGTEAFF. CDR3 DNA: TGCAGCGTTTCAAGGGGTACTGAAGCTTTCTTT.

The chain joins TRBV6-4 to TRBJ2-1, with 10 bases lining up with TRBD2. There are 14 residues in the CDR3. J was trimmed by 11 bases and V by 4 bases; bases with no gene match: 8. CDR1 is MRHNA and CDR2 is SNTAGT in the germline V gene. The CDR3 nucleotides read TGTGCCAGCAGTGCGTCTAGCGGGGGCCCTCAGCAGTTCTTC. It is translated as CASSASSGGPQQFF.

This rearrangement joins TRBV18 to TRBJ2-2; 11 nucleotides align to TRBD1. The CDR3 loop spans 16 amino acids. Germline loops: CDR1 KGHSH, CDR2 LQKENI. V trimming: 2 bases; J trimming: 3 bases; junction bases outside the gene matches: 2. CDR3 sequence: CASSPTGQGDTGELFF. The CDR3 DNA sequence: TGTGCCAGCTCACCAACGGGACAGGGGGACACCGGGGAGCTGTTTTTT.

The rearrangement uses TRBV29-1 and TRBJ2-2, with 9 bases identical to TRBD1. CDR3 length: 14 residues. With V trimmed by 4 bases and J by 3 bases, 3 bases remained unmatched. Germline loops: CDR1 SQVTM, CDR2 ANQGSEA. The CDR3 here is CSVVGQGHTGELFF. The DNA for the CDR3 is TGCAGCGTTGTAGGACAGGGGCACACCGGGGAGCTGTTTTTT.

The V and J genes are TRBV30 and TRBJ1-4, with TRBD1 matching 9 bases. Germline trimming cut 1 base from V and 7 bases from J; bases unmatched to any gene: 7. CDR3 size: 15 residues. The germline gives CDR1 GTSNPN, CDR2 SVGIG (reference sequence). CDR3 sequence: CAWSATGGFFEKLFF. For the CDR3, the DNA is TGTGCCTGGAGTGCGACAGGGGGTTTCTTTGAAAAACTGTTTTTT.

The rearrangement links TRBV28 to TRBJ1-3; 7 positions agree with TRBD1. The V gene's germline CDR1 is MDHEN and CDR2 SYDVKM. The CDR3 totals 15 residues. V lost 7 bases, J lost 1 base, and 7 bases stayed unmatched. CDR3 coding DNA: TGTGCCAGCATTGCGGACAGGTGGTCTGGAAACACCATATATTTT. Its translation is CASIADRWSGNTIYF.

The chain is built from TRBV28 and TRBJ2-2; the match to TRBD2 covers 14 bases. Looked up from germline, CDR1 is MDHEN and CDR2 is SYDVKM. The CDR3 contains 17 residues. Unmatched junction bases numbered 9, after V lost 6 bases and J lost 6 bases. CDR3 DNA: TGTGCCAGCAGCTTCATCCAGGGACTAGCGGGAGCCGGGGAGCTGTTTTTT. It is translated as CASSFIQGLAGAGELFF. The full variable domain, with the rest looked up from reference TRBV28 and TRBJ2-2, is DVKVTQSSRYLVKRTGEKVFLECVQDMDHENMFWYRQDPGLGLRLIYFSYDVKMKEKGDIPEGYSVSREKKERFSLILESASTNQTSMYLCASSFIQGLAGAGELFFGEGSRLTVL.

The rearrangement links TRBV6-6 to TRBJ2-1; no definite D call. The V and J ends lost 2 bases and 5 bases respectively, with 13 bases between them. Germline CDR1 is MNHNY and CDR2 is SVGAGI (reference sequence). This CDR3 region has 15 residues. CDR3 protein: CASSYPPQQHNEQFF. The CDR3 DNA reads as TGTGCCAGCAGTTACCCCCCCCAACAGCACAATGAGCAGTTCTTC.

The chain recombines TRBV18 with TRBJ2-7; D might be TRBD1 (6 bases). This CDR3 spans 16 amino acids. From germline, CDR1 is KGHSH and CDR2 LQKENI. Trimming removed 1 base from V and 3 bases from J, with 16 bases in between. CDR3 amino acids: CASSPLDRLSHYEQYF. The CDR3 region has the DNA TGTGCCAGCTCACCACTCGACAGGCTCTCACACTACGAGCAGTACTTC. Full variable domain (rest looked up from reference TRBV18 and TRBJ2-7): NAGVMQNPRHLVRRRGQEARLRCSPMKGHSHVYWYRQLPEEGLKFMVYLQKENIIDESGMPKERFSAEFPKEGPSILRIQQVVRGDSAAYFCASSPLDRLSHYEQYFGPGTRLTVT.

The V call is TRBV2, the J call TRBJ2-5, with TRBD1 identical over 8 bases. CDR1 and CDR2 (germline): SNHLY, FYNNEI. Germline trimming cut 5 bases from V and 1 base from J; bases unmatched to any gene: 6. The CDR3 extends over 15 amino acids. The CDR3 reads CASSRTGPFQETQYF. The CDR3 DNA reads TGTGCCAGCAGTAGGACAGGGCCATTCCAAGAGACCCAGTACTTC.

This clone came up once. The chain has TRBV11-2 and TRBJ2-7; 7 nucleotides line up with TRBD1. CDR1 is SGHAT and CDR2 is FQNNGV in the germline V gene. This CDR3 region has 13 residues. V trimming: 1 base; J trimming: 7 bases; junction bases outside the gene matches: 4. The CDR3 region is CASSLGQGIEQYF. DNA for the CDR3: TGTGCCAGCAGCTTAGGACAGGGTATAGAGCAGTACTTC.

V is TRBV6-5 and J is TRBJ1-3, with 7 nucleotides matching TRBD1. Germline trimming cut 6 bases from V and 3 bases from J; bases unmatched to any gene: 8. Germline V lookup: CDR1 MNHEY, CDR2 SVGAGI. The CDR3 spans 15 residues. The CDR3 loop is CASRGVTGVGNTIYF. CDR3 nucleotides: TGTGCCAGCAGGGGGGTCACAGGGGTTGGAAACACCATATATTTT.

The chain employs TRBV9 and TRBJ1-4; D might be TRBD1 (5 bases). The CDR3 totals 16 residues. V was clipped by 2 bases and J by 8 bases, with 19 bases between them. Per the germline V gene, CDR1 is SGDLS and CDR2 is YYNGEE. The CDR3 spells CASSVGMSGSSEKLFF. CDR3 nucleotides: TGTGCCAGCAGCGTGGGAATGTCAGGGTCTTCGGAAAAACTGTTTTTT.

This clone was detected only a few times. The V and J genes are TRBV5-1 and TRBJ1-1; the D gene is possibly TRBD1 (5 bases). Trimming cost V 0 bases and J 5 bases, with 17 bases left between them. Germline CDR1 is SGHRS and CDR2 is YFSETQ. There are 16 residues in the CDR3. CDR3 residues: CASSLGVGQGLTEAFF. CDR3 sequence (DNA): TGCGCCAGCAGCTTGGGCGTAGGGCAGGGATTGACTGAAGCTTTCTTT.

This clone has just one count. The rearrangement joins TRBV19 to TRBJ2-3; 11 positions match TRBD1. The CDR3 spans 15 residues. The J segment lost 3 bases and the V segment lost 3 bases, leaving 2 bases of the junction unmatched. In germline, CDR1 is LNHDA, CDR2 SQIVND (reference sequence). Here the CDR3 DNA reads TGTGCCAGTAGTATCGGACAGGGGGCGACAGATACGCAGTATTTT. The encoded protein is CASSIGQGATDTQYF.

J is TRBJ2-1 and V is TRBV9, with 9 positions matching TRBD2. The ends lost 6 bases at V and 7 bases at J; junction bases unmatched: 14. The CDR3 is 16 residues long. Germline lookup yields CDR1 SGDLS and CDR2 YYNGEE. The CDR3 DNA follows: TGTGCCAGCATTGGGGGTTTGGCGGGAGGGATGAATGAGCAGTTCTTC. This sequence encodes CASIGGLAGGMNEQFF. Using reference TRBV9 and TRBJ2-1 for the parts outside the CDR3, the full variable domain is DSGVTQTPKHLITATGQRVTLRCSPRSGDLSVYWYQQSLDQGLQFLIQYYNGEERAKGNILERFSAQQFPDLHSELNLSSLELGDSALYFCASIGGLAGGMNEQFFGPGTRLTVL.

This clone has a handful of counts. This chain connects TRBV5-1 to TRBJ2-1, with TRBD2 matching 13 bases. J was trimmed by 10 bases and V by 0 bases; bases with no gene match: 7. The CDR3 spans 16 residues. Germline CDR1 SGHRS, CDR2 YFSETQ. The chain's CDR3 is CASSLAPGTSGIEQFF. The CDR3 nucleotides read TGCGCCAGCAGCTTGGCCCCCGGGACTAGCGGGATCGAGCAGTTCTTC. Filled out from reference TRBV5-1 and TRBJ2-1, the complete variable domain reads KAGVTQTPRYLIKTRGQQVTLSCSPISGHRSVSWYQQTPGQGLQFLFEYFSETQRNKGNFPGRFSGRQFSNSRSEMNVSTLELGDSALYLCASSLAPGTSGIEQFFGPGTRLTVL.

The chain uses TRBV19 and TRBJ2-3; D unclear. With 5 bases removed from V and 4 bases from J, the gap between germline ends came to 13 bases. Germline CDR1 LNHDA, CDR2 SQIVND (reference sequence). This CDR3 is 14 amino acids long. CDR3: CASSFGGFPDTQYF. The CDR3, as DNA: TGTGCCAGTAGTTTTGGCGGTTTTCCAGATACGCAGTATTTT.